The rows below give T cell receptor beta chains drawn from one sample of a study of blood T cells in healthy people across ages. TCRdb re-called the 5' RACE reads with MiXCR, one entry per CDR3 protein. The data contain about 510,000 distinct CDR3 sequences, roughly a quarter of them singletons. These data are also associated with another study on T cells of mothers and their children.

Sequencing was carried out using blood. The source of these receptors is a boy aged 2 to 10 in good health. The CDR3 runs from the conserved cysteine through the conserved F or W. Fields, in order: D gene, clone size, V gene, J gene, CDR3 DNA, CDR3 protein. D genes are given only for firm matches. Clone size appears in some rows only: once, few, many, or a class for an expanded clone.

D: -
size: few
V: TRBV30
J: TRBJ1-1
DNA: TGTGCCTGGAGCCTCAAGGGAGGAAGGGCTTTCTTT
CDR3: CAWSLKGGRAFF

D: -
size: few
V: TRBV5-1
J: TRBJ2-7
DNA: TGCGCCAGCAGCTGGGACCGTCCTACCTACGAGCAGTACTTC
CDR3: CASSWDRPTYEQYF

D: -
size: few
V: TRBV6-2/TRBV6-3
J: TRBJ2-5
DNA: TGTGCCAGCAGTTCGGGGTTGCAACAGTACTTC
CDR3: CASSSGLQQYF

D: -
size: -
V: TRBV7-2
J: TRBJ1-5
DNA: TGTGCCAGCACCAACCAGGGGAGATACAGTTTAACTGATCAGCCCCAGCATTTT
CDR3: CASTNQGRYSLTDQPQHF

D: -
size: few
V: TRBV7-9
J: TRBJ2-6
DNA: TGTGCCAGCAGCCCCCAAGACTGGTACTCTGGGGCCAACGTCCTGACTTTC
CDR3: CASSPQDWYSGANVLTF

D: TRBD2
size: few
V: TRBV4-2
J: TRBJ2-3
DNA: TGTGCCAGCAGCCAAGGTAGCGGGGGAGTCACAGATACGCAGTATTTT
CDR3: CASSQGSGGVTDTQYF

D: TRBD2
size: few
V: TRBV11-2
J: TRBJ2-1
DNA: TGTGCCAGCAGCTTAAGCCACGGACTAGCGGGAATGAATGAGCAGTTCTTC
CDR3: CASSLSHGLAGMNEQFF

D: -
size: -
V: TRBV20-1
J: TRBJ1-1
DNA: TGCAGTGCTGTTGACGCAGGGAGAACTGAAGCTTTCTTT
CDR3: CSAVDAGRTEAFF

D: -
size: -
V: TRBV20-1
J: TRBJ1-1
DNA: TGCAGTGCTAGAGTCGACCGGGGCAGGGCTAGCACTGAAGCTTTCTTT
CDR3: CSARVDRGRASTEAFF

D: TRBD2
size: few
V: TRBV4-3
J: TRBJ2-1
DNA: TGCGCCAGCAGCTACCATCTAGCGGAGATGAACAATGAGCAGTTCTTC
CDR3: CASSYHLAEMNNEQFF

D: -
size: -
V: TRBV19
J: TRBJ1-5
DNA: TGTGCCAGTAGGCCCGCAGGGTCGTATCAGCCCCAGCATTTT
CDR3: CASRPAGSYQPQHF

D: -
size: few
V: TRBV12-3/TRBV12-4
J: TRBJ2-6
DNA: TGTGCCAGCAGTTTATCGCTAGGAGGGGCCAACGTCCTGACTTTC
CDR3: CASSLSLGGANVLTF

D: -
size: few
V: TRBV13
J: TRBJ2-7
DNA: TGTGCCAGCAGCTCAAAACTGGGGACCTACGAGCAGTACTTC
CDR3: CASSSKLGTYEQYF

D: -
size: many
V: TRBV6-2/TRBV6-3
J: TRBJ2-3
DNA: TGTGCCAGCAGTTATCCCGCAGATACGCAGTATTTT
CDR3: CASSYPADTQYF

D: -
size: few
V: TRBV7-8
J: TRBJ1-1
DNA: TGTGCCAGCAGCTTAGAAGAGGCCACTGAAGCTTTCTTT
CDR3: CASSLEEATEAFF

D: TRBD1
size: -
V: TRBV27
J: TRBJ2-1
DNA: TGTGCCAGCAGTGGGGACAGGATTTACAATGAGCAGTTCTTC
CDR3: CASSGDRIYNEQFF

D: TRBD1
size: -
V: TRBV27
J: TRBJ2-7
DNA: TGTGCCAGCAGAAGACAGGGGGCAACCCGCCACGAGCAGTACTTC
CDR3: CASRRQGATRHEQYF

D: -
size: -
V: TRBV12-3/TRBV12-4
J: TRBJ1-2
DNA: TGCGCCAGCAGTTTGTCGGGCCCGTCCTATGGCTACACCTTC
CDR3: CASSLSGPSYGYTF

D: -
size: few
V: TRBV7-9
J: TRBJ2-1
DNA: TGTGCCAGCAGCTTGGTTAAGACCTCTAACTCAGAGCAGTTCTTC
CDR3: CASSLVKTSNSEQFF

D: -
size: -
V: TRBV19
J: TRBJ2-5
DNA: TGTGCCAGTAGTGGCCTGGACGGAGAGACCCAGTACTTC
CDR3: CASSGLDGETQYF

D: -
size: -
V: TRBV18
J: TRBJ1-5
DNA: TGTGCCAGCTCGGCGACAGGATATAGCAATCAGCCCCAGCATTTT
CDR3: CASSATGYSNQPQHF

D: -
size: -
V: TRBV5-6
J: TRBJ2-2
DNA: TGTGCCAGCAAGTGGGGAAGCACCGGGGAGCTGTTTTTT
CDR3: CASKWGSTGELFF

D: TRBD2
size: few
V: TRBV20-1
J: TRBJ2-2
DNA: TGCAGTGCTAGGGGGAGGGCTAGCGAGGCCGGGGAGCTGTTTTTT
CDR3: CSARGRASEAGELFF

D: -
size: once
V: TRBV12-3/TRBV12-4
J: TRBJ2-4
DNA: TGTGCCAGCAGTTTCCCGAGGGGTCTACCAAACATTCAGTACTTC
CDR3: CASSFPRGLPNIQYF

D: -
size: -
V: TRBV12-3/TRBV12-4
J: TRBJ1-2
DNA: TGTGCCAGCAGGGGGACTGCCAACTATGGCTACACCTTC
CDR3: CASRGTANYGYTF

D: -
size: few
V: TRBV27
J: TRBJ2-3
DNA: TGTGCCAGCAGCCCTACTACGGGCTGGGGCACAGATACGCAGTATTTT
CDR3: CASSPTTGWGTDTQYF

D: -
size: -
V: TRBV12-5
J: TRBJ1-2
DNA: TGTGCTAGTGCCACGGGCTTGGCAGGAGGGATTTTAGAGAGGTACACCTTC
CDR3: CASATGLAGGILERYTF

D: -
size: -
V: TRBV4-1
J: TRBJ2-1
DNA: TGCGCCAGCAGCCAAGCAACTGTCGGGGACTCCTACAATGAGCAGTTCTTC
CDR3: CASSQATVGDSYNEQFF

D: TRBD2
size: -
V: TRBV7-9
J: TRBJ2-7
DNA: TGTGCCAGCAGCTTACCGATGGGACTAGCGGAAGTTTTTACCTACGAGCAGTACTTC
CDR3: CASSLPMGLAEVFTYEQYF

D: -
size: -
V: TRBV21-1
J: TRBJ2-4
DNA: TGTGCCAGCAGGGGAGATACTTACCCACAGGGACTAGCCAAAAACATTCAGTACTTC
CDR3: CASRGDTYPQGLAKNIQYF

D: -
size: many
V: TRBV5-4
J: TRBJ2-5
DNA: TGTGCCAGCAGCTTGGATCTGGGAATGGGGCTGGAGACCCAGTACTTC
CDR3: CASSLDLGMGLETQYF

D: -
size: -
V: TRBV5-6
J: TRBJ2-2
DNA: TGTGCCAGCAGGCCCGGGGGCTCGAACACCGGGGAGCTGTTTTTT
CDR3: CASRPGGSNTGELFF

D: -
size: -
V: TRBV20-1
J: TRBJ2-7
DNA: TGCAGTGCTAGTCGATCTGCACTTCCCTACGAGCAGTACTTC
CDR3: CSASRSALPYEQYF

D: TRBD2
size: -
V: TRBV27
J: TRBJ2-5
DNA: TGTGCCAGCAGTCCGTCCCGGGGGGTCCAAGAGACCCAGTACTTC
CDR3: CASSPSRGVQETQYF

D: TRBD1
size: few
V: TRBV12-3/TRBV12-4
J: TRBJ2-1
DNA: TGTGCCAGCAGTGTACAGGGGCATGAGCAGTTCTTC
CDR3: CASSVQGHEQFF

D: -
size: -
V: TRBV12-3/TRBV12-4
J: TRBJ2-4
DNA: TGTGCCAGCAGTTTCTATACGCTAGCCAAAAACATTCAGTACTTC
CDR3: CASSFYTLAKNIQYF